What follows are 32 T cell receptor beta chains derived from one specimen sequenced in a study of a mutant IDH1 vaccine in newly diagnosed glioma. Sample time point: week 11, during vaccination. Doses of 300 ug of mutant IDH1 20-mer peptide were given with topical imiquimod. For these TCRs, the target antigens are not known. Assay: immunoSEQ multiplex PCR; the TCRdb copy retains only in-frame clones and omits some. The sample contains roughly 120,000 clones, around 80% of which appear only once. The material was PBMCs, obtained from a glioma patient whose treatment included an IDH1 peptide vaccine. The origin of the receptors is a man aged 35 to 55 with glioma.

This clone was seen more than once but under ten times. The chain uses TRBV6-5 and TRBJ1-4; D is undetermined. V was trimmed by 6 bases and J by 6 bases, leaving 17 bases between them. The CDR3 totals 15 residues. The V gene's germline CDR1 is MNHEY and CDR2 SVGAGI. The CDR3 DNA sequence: TGTGCCAGCAGCTTCGAGTTAGGCGGGGATGAAAAACTGTTTTTT. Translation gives CASSFELGGDEKLFF.

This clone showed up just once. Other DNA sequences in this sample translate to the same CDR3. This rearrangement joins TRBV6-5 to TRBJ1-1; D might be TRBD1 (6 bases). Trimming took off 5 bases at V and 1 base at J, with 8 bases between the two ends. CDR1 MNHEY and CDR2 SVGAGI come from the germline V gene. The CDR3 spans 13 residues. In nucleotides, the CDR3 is TGTGCCAGCAGTCCGGGGGCGAACACTGAAGCTTTCTTT. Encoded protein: CASSPGANTEAFF.

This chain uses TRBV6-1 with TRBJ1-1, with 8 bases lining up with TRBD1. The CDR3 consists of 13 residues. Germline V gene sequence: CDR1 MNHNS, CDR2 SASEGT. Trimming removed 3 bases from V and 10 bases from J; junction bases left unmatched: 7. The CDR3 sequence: CASSEGTGIRAFF. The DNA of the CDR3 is TGTGCCAGCAGTGAGGGGACAGGAATAAGAGCTTTCTTT.

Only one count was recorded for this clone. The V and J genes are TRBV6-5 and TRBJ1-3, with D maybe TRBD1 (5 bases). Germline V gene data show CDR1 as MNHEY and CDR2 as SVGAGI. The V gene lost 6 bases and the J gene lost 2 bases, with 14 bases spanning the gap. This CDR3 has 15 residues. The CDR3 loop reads CASRNSQGTGNTIYF. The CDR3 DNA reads TGTGCCAGCAGGAACTCCCAGGGCACTGGAAACACCATATATTTT.

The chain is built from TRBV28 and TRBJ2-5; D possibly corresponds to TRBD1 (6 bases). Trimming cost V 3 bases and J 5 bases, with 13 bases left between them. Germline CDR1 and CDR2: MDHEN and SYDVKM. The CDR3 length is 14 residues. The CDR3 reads CASSFMGQGETQYF. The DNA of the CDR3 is TGTGCCAGCAGTTTTATGGGCCAGGGGGAGACCCAGTACTTC.

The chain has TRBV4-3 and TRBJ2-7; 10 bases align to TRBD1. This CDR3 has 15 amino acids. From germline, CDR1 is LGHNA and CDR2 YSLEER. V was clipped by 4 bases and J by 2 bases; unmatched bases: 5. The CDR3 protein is CASSPGQGGTYEQYF. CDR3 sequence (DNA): TGCGCCAGCAGCCCAGGACAGGGGGGGACCTACGAGCAGTACTTC.

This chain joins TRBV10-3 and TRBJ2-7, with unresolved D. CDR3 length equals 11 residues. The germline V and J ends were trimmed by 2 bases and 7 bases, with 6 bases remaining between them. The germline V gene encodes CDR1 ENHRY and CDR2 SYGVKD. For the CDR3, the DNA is TGTGCCATCAGTGAGGGTGGGGAGCAGTACTTC. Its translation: CAISEGGEQYF.

The CDR3 region has the DNA TGTGCCAGCGCTCCTGAGGAACTAGCGGGTGGGAATGAGCAGTTCTTC. Protein sequence: CASAPEELAGGNEQFF. The V gene is TRBV6-4, the J gene TRBJ2-1; 9 bases align to TRBD2. Unmatched junction bases numbered 15, after V lost 8 bases and J lost 7 bases. This CDR3 is built from 16 residues. Germline loops: CDR1 MRHNA, CDR2 SNTAGT.

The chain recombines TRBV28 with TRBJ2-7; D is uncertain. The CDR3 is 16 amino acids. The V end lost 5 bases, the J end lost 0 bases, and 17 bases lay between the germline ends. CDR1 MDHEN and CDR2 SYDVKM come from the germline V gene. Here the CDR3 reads CASSPLGGYTSYEQYF. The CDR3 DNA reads TGTGCCAGCAGTCCCCTGGGCGGATACACCTCCTACGAGCAGTACTTC.

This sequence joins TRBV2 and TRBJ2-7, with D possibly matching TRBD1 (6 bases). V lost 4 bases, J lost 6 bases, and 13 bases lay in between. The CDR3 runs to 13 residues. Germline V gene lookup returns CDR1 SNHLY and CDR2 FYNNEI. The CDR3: CASSGAGAGEQYF. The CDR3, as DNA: TGTGCCAGCAGTGGGGCAGGGGCGGGCGAGCAGTACTTC.

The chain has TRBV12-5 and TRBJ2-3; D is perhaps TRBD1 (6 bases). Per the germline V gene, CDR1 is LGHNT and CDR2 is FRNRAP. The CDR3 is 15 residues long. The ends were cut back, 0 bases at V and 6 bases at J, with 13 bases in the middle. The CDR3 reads CASGLVGGPEDTQYF. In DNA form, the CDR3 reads TGTGCTAGTGGTTTGGTAGGGGGACCGGAGGATACGCAGTATTTT. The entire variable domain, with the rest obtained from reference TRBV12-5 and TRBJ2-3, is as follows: DARVTQTPRHKVTEMGQEVTMRCQPILGHNTVFWYRQTMMQGLELLAYFRNRAPLDDSGMPKDRFSAEMPDATLATLKIQPSEPRDSAVYFCASGLVGGPEDTQYFGPGTRLTVL.

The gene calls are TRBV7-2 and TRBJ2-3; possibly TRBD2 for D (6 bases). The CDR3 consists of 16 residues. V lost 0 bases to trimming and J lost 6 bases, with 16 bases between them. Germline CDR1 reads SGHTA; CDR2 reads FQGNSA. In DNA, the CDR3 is TGTGCCAGCAGCTTAGCGCGGGGTAGCCCGGGGGATACGCAGTATTTT. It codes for CASSLARGSPGDTQYF.

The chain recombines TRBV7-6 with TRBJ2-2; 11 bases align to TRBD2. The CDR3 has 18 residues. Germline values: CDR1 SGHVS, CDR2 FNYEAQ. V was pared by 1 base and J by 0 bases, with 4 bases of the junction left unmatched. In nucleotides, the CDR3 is TGTGCCAGCAGCTTAGAACTAGCGGGGGCCTCGAACACCGGGGAGCTGTTTTTT. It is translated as CASSLELAGASNTGELFF.

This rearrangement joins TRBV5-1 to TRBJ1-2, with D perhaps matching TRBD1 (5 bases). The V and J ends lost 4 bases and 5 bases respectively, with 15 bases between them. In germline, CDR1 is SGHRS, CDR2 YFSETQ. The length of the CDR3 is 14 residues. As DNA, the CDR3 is TGCGCCAGCAGCCCGGGACTGACGCTTTATGGCTACACCTTC. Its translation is CASSPGLTLYGYTF.

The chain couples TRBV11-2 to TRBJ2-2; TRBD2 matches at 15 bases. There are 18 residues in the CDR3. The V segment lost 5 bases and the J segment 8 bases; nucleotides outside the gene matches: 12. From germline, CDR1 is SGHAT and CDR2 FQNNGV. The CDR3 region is CASSPRRTSGGAVGELFF. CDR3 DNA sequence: TGTGCCAGCAGCCCCCGTCGGACTAGCGGGGGGGCTGTGGGGGAGCTGTTTTTT.

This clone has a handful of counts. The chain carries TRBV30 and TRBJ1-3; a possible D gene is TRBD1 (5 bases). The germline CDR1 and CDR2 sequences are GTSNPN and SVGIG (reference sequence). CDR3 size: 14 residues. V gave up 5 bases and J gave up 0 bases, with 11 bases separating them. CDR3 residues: CAWGGPYSGNTIYF. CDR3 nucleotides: TGTGCCTGGGGGGGTCCGTACTCTGGAAACACCATATATTTT.

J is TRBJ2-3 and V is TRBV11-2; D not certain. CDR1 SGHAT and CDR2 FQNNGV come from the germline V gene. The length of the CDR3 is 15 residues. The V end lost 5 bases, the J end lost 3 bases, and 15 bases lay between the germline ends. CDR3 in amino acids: CASSLTHLSTDTQYF. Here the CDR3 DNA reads TGTGCCAGCAGCCTCACGCACCTTTCTACAGATACGCAGTATTTT. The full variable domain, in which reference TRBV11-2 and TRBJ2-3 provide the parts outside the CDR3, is EAGVAQSPRYKIIEKRQSVAFWCNPISGHATLYWYQQILGQGPKLLIQFQNNGVVDDSQLPKDRFSAERLKGVDSTLKIQPAKLEDSAVYLCASSLTHLSTDTQYFGPGTRLTVL.

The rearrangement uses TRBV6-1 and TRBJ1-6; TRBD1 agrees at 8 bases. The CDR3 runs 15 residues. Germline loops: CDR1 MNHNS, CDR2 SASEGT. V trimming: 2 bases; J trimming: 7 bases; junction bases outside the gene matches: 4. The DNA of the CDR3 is TGTGCCAGCAGTGAATCGGACAGGGCCAATTCACCCCTCCACTTT. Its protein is CASSESDRANSPLHF.

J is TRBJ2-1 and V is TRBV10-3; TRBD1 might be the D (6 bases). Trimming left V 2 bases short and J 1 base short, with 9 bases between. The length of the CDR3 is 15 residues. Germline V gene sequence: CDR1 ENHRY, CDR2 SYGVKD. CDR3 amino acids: CAISEGGQSYNEQFF. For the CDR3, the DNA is TGTGCCATCAGTGAGGGGGGACAATCCTACAATGAGCAGTTCTTC.

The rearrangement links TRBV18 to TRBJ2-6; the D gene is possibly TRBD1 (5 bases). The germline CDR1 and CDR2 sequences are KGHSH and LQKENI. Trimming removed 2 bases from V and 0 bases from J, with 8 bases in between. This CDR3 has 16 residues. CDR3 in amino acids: CASSPLGDSGANVLTF. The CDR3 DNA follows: TGTGCCAGCTCACCATTAGGGGACTCTGGGGCCAACGTCCTGACTTTC. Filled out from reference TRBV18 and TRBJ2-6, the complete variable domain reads NAGVMQNPRHLVRRRGQEARLRCSPMKGHSHVYWYRQLPEEGLKFMVYLQKENIIDESGMPKERFSAEFPKEGPSILRIQQVVRGDSAAYFCASSPLGDSGANVLTFGAGSRLTVL.

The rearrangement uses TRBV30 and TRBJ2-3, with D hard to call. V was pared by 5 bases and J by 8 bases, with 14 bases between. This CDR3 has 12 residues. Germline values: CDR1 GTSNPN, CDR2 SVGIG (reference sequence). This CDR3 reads CAWELNSATQYF. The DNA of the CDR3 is TGTGCCTGGGAGTTGAATTCGGCTACGCAGTATTTT.

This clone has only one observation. Here the CDR3 reads CASSFFGDEQFF. DNA for the CDR3: TGTGCCAGCAGCTTCTTCGGCGATGAGCAGTTCTTC. The genes are TRBV7-2 and TRBJ2-1; D gene ambiguous. Looked up from germline, CDR1 is SGHTA and CDR2 is FQGNSA. Trimming stripped 3 bases from V and 8 bases from J, with 8 bases between. This CDR3 has 12 residues.

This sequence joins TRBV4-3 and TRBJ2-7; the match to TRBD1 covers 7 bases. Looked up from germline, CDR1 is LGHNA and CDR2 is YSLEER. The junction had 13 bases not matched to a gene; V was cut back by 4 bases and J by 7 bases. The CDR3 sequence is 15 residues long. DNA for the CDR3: TGCGCCAGCAGCCGTCATCGCGACAGGGTGGGGGAGCAGTACTTC. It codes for CASSRHRDRVGEQYF.

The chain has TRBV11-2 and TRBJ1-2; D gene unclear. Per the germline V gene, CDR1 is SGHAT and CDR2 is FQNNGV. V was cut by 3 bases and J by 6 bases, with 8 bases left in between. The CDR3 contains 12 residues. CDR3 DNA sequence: TGTGCCAGCAGCTTTTCCGGGGATGGCTACACCTTC. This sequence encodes CASSFSGDGYTF.

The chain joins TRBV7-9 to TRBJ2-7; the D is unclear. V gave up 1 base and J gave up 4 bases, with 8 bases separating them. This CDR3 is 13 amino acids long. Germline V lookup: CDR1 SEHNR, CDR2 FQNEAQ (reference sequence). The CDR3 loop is CASSLDRGYEQYF. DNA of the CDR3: TGTGCCAGCAGCTTAGATCGTGGTTACGAGCAGTACTTC.

The CDR3 DNA reads as TGTGCCACCAGCAGAGAGCGGTTGAACACTGAAGCTTTCTTT. It yields the protein CATSRERLNTEAFF. This chain links TRBV15 with TRBJ1-1; D remains ambiguous. The germline V gene encodes CDR1 LNHNV and CDR2 YYDKDF (reference sequence). Trimming stripped 0 bases from V and 0 bases from J, with 5 bases between. The CDR3 is 14 amino acids.

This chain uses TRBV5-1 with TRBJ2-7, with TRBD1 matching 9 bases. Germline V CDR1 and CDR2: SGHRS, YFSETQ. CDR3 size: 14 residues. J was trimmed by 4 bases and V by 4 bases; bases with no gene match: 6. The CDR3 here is CASSHRDRAYEQYF. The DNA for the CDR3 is TGCGCCAGCAGCCACCGGGACAGGGCTTACGAGCAGTACTTC.

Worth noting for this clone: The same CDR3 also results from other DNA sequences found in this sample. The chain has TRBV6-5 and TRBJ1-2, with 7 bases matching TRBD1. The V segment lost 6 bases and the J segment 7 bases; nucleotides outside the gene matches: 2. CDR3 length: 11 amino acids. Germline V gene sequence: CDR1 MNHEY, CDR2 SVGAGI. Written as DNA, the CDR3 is TGTGCCAGCAGACGACAGGGTGGCTACACCTTC. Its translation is CASRRQGGYTF.

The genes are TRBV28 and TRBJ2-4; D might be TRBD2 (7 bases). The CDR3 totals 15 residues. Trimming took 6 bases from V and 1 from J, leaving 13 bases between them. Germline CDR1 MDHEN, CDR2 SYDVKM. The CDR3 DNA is TGTGCCAGCAGCTACAGGGAGGGGGCCAAAAACATTCAGTACTTC. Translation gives CASSYREGAKNIQYF.

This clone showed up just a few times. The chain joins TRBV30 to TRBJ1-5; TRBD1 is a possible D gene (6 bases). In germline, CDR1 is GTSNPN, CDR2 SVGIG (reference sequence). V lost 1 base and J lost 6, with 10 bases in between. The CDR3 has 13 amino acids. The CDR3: CAWSEDSTQPQHF. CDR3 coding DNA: TGTGCCTGGAGTGAGGACAGTACTCAGCCCCAGCATTTT.

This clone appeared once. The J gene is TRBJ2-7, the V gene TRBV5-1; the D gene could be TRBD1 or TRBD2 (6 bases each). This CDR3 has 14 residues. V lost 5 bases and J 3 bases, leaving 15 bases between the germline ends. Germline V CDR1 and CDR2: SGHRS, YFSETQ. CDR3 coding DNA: TGCGCCAGCAGTCGGGAGACAGGAAACTACGAGCAGTACTTC. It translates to CASSRETGNYEQYF. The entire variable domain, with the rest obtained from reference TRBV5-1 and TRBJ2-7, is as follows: KAGVTQTPRYLIKTRGQQVTLSCSPISGHRSVSWYQQTPGQGLQFLFEYFSETQRNKGNFPGRFSGRQFSNSRSEMNVSTLELGDSALYLCASSRETGNYEQYFGPGTRLTVT.

DNA of the CDR3: TGTGCCAGCAGCTTAGCGGCGGGAGGGGTTCGGGACTACGAGCAGTACTTC. Its protein product is CASSLAAGGVRDYEQYF. V gene TRBV7-2 combines with J gene TRBJ2-7; 9 bases line up with TRBD2. V gave up 0 bases and J gave up 3 bases; unmatched junction bases: 9. The CDR3 is made up of 17 amino acids. The germline gives CDR1 SGHTA, CDR2 FQGNSA.